A single sample is the source of the 21 T cell receptor beta chains below, sequenced in a study of CD8 T cells in Susac syndrome. Random hexamers were used to reverse transcribe roughly 0.45 to 1 ug of RNA. TCRdb used MiXCR to reprocess the immunoSEQ multiplex PCR reads, holding one entry per CDR3 protein. The sample has about 200,000 distinct CDR3 sequences; 80% to 95% are singletons. Sequencing was done on a sample of CD8+ T cells from PBMCs. These receptors all stem from a human donor with multiple sclerosis.

A word on this clonotype: At one of its ends the junction is not consistent with the germline gene, which may arise from a read error. This chain links TRBV7-9 with TRBJ1-1; 8 bases align to TRBD1. Germline V gene sequence: CDR1 SEHNR, CDR2 FQNEAQ (reference sequence). The CDR3 contains 17 residues. DNA of the CDR3: TGTGCCAGCAGCTTAGGCCAGGGGGCGACAAGGAACACTGAAGCCTTCTTT. Encoded protein: CASSLGQGATRNTEAFF.

The rearrangement joins TRBV7-9 to TRBJ2-2, with D maybe TRBD2 (5 bases). CDR3 length: 14 amino acids. V was pared by 5 bases and J by 4 bases, with 11 bases between. CDR1 and CDR2 from the germline V gene are SEHNR and FQNEAQ (reference sequence). The chain's CDR3 is CASSNLAPTGELFF. The CDR3 region has the DNA TGTGCCAGCAGCAACCTAGCTCCCACCGGGGAGCTGTTTTTT.

This rearrangement joins TRBV9 to TRBJ2-6; 10 positions match TRBD2. Germline CDR1 SGDLS, CDR2 YYNGEE. V gave up 3 bases and J gave up 0 bases; unmatched junction bases: 6. This CDR3 is built from 18 residues. The CDR3 spells CASSARLAGGSGANVLTF. DNA of the CDR3: TGTGCCAGCAGCGCGCGACTAGCGGGTGGCTCTGGGGCCAACGTCCTGACTTTC.

This clonotype was seen only once. The V and J genes are TRBV6-5 and TRBJ1-1; D gene unclear. CDR1 and CDR2 (germline): MNHEY, SVGAGI. The CDR3 consists of 14 residues. The V gene lost 0 bases and the J gene lost 1 base, with 6 bases spanning the gap. For the CDR3, the DNA is TGTGCCAGCAGTTACTCGCGAGGGAACACTGAAGCTTTCTTT. This encodes CASSYSRGNTEAFF.

The genes are TRBV29-1 and TRBJ1-5; maybe TRBD1 (5 bases). Germline values: CDR1 SQVTM, CDR2 ANQGSEA. V dropped 3 bases and J dropped 5 bases, with 23 bases sitting between them. The CDR3 sequence is 17 residues long. In DNA, the CDR3 is TGCAGCGTTGAGGGTTCGGGGGGACGACCATTGGATCAGCCCCAGCATTTT. This encodes CSVEGSGGRPLDQPQHF. Full variable domain (remainder filled in from reference TRBV29-1 and TRBJ1-5): SAVISQKPSRDICQRGTSLTIQCQVDSQVTMMFWYRQQPGQSLTLIATANQGSEATYESGFVIDKFPISRPNLTFSTLTVSNMSPEDSSIYLCSVEGSGGRPLDQPQHFGDGTRLSIL.

The chain employs TRBV30 and TRBJ1-5; 7 bases are shared with TRBD1. The CDR3 contains 14 residues. With 4 bases clipped from V and 3 bases from J, the junction kept 6 bases outside the gene matches. Germline V gives CDR1 GTSNPN, CDR2 SVGIG (reference sequence). The CDR3: CAWKNRGYNQPQHF. As DNA, the CDR3 is TGTGCCTGGAAGAACAGGGGATACAATCAGCCCCAGCATTTT.

J is TRBJ1-2 and V is TRBV2; weak D call: TRBD1 (5 bases). Between the trimmed V and J ends, which lost 6 bases and 5 bases, there was a span of 13 bases. The CDR3 has 13 residues. The germline V gene has CDR1 SNHLY and CDR2 FYNNEI. CDR3 residues: CASRGEGWYGYTF. The CDR3 DNA follows: TGTGCCAGCAGGGGGGAGGGATGGTATGGCTACACCTTC.

V gene TRBV29-1 combines with J gene TRBJ2-1, with D possibly TRBD2 on 6 matching bases. The V gene lost 5 bases and the J gene lost 7 bases, with 15 bases spanning the gap. The germline V gene encodes CDR1 SQVTM and CDR2 ANQGSEA. The CDR3 is made up of 13 amino acids. The CDR3 DNA follows: TGCAGCGTTCGGGGGAGTGGGGTTAATGAGCAGTTCTTC. Translation gives CSVRGSGVNEQFF.

The chain has TRBV24-1 and TRBJ2-3, with TRBD1 matching over 9 bases. The germline CDR1 and CDR2 sequences are KGHDR and SFDVKD. CDR3 length: 15 amino acids. Trimming removed 5 bases from V and 6 bases from J; junction bases left unmatched: 8. CDR3 DNA sequence: TGTGCCACCAGTGCCGGGACAGGGAATAGGGATACGCAGTATTTT. The encoded protein is CATSAGTGNRDTQYF.

The genes are TRBV6-5 and TRBJ1-1; 7 bases match TRBD1. The germline V gene has CDR1 MNHEY and CDR2 SVGAGI. Trimming took 5 bases from V and 3 from J; bases not matched to a gene: 6. The CDR3 has 14 residues. The CDR3 protein is CASSPQGVDTEAFF. The CDR3 bases are TGTGCCAGCAGTCCGCAGGGGGTTGACACTGAAGCTTTCTTT.

V and J are TRBV5-1 and TRBJ2-3; possibly TRBD2 for D (7 bases). CDR3 length equals 15 residues. Germline V gives CDR1 SGHRS, CDR2 YFSETQ. V was shortened by 7 bases and J by 1 base, with 16 bases between the two germline ends. The CDR3 DNA is TGCGCCAGCCGGCGGGGGCTTACCGGCACAGATACGCAGTATTTT. Translation gives CASRRGLTGTDTQYF.

V gene TRBV9 combines with J gene TRBJ1-1; TRBD1 agrees at 7 bases. Germline-derived CDR1 and CDR2 are SGDLS and YYNGEE. V was pared by 3 bases and J by 3 bases, with 5 bases of the junction left unmatched. The CDR3 loop spans 14 amino acids. CDR3 in DNA: TGTGCCAGCAGCGCGGAGGGGGCGGACACTGAAGCTTTCTTT. Amino acids: CASSAEGADTEAFF.

V is TRBV3-1 and J is TRBJ2-1; TRBD2 matches at 7 bases. This CDR3 is built from 15 residues. The germline V gene has CDR1 LGHDT and CDR2 YNNKEL (reference sequence). Trimming removed 5 bases from V and 4 bases from J; junction bases left unmatched: 8. Here the CDR3 DNA reads TGTGCCAGCAGCAGTGGGGGGGACCAGTACAATGAGCAGTTCTTC. Amino acids: CASSSGGDQYNEQFF.

This clonotype has only a few counts. This chain uses TRBV13 with TRBJ2-2; no reliable D call. The V end was cut by 5 bases, the J end by 3 bases, with 13 bases between. Per the germline V gene, CDR1 is PRHDT and CDR2 is FYEKMQ (reference sequence). The CDR3 contains 15 residues. The CDR3 DNA reads as TGTGCCAGCAGCATGAGGACCAGCGACACCGGGGAGCTGTTTTTT. This codes for CASSMRTSDTGELFF.

The V and J genes are TRBV4-3 and TRBJ2-7; D might be TRBD2 (5 bases). V lost 0 bases to trimming and J lost 0 bases, with 12 bases between them. Germline-derived CDR1 and CDR2 are LGHNA and YSLEER. This CDR3 has 16 amino acids. The CDR3 loop is CASSQDSVSGSYEQYF. Written as DNA, the CDR3 is TGCGCCAGCAGCCAAGATTCCGTGAGCGGCTCCTACGAGCAGTACTTC.

This clonotype was observed once. The chain links TRBV7-3 to TRBJ2-2, with unresolved D. Germline-derived CDR1 and CDR2 are SGHTA and FQGTGA. V was shortened by 2 bases and J by 3 bases, with 10 bases between the two germline ends. The CDR3 spans 15 residues. The DNA of the CDR3 is TGTGCCAGCAGCTTAGGGGTTGGAGACACCGGGGAGCTGTTTTTT. It translates to CASSLGVGDTGELFF. Drawing the rest from reference TRBV7-3 and TRBJ2-2, the complete variable domain is GAGVSQTPSNKVTEKGKYVELRCDPISGHTALYWYRQSLGQGPEFLIYFQGTGAADDSGLPNDRFFAVRPEGSVSTLKIQRTERGDSAVYLCASSLGVGDTGELFFGEGSRLTVL.

This chain links TRBV12-3 or TRBV12-4 with TRBJ2-6, with 8 bases matching TRBD1. There are 19 residues in the CDR3. The ends lost 5 bases at V and 2 bases at J; junction bases unmatched: 14. The CDR3 DNA reads as TGTGCCAGCAGTCGCCCCCTTGGACAGGGAACCGCTGGGGCCAACGTCCTGACTTTC. Protein product: CASSRPLGQGTAGANVLTF.

The chain recombines TRBV5-4 with TRBJ1-1; D unclear. CDR1 and CDR2 (germline): SGHNT, YYREEE (reference sequence). Trimming cost V 2 bases and J 6 bases, with 20 bases left between them. The CDR3 length is 16 residues. DNA of the CDR3: TGTGCCAGCAGCTTTGGGCTTCTCGACCCACGCGCTGAAGCTTTCTTT. Residues: CASSFGLLDPRAEAFF.

The chain has TRBV6-1 and TRBJ2-7, with a tentative D call TRBD2 (6 bases). This CDR3 region has 15 residues. Trimming removed 3 bases from V and 2 bases from J, with 14 bases in between. The germline V gene encodes CDR1 MNHNS and CDR2 SASEGT. As DNA, the CDR3 is TGTGCCAGCAGTGATTCGGACTATCTGACCTACGAGCAGTACTTC. Its protein is CASSDSDYLTYEQYF.

The sample holds one count of this clonotype. The chain uses TRBV5-1 and TRBJ2-3; the D gene is possibly TRBD2 (6 bases). Germline V CDR1 and CDR2: SGHRS, YFSETQ. V dropped 1 base and J dropped 4 bases, with 13 bases sitting between them. CDR3 length equals 15 residues. The CDR3 protein is CASSLSGLRADTQYF. The DNA of the CDR3 is TGCGCCAGCAGCTTGAGCGGGTTAAGGGCAGATACGCAGTATTTT.

The chain links TRBV19 to TRBJ2-1; 13 positions match TRBD2. The CDR3 covers 16 residues. Trimming took 3 bases from V and 8 from J; bases not matched to a gene: 7. Per germline, CDR1 LNHDA and CDR2 SQIVND (reference sequence). The CDR3 region has the DNA TGTGCCAGTAGTATGTCACTAGCGGGGGGGCTGCATGAGCAGTTCTTC. Residues: CASSMSLAGGLHEQFF.